The clone carrying this T cell receptor (beta chain) came up once. Method: immunoSEQ multiplex PCR; TCRdb's copy keeps in-frame clones and lacks some. The sample carries 35,000 to 50,000 clones, 94% recorded once. This sample was taken from a study of control samples from healthy donors and cancer patients. V was clipped by 4 bases and J by 8 bases, with 17 bases between them. This CDR3 has 15 amino acids. Per germline, CDR1 SGHNT and CDR2 YENEEA. This clonotype was sampled from a man in his 60s in good health. Sequencing used blood. The genes are TRBV11-3 and TRBJ2-2; D might be TRBD1 (5 bases). CDR3 nucleotide sequence: TGTGCCAGCAGCTCCCTCAGGGTGTCCCCGGGGGAGCTGTTTTTT. Translated: CASSSLRVSPGELFF.